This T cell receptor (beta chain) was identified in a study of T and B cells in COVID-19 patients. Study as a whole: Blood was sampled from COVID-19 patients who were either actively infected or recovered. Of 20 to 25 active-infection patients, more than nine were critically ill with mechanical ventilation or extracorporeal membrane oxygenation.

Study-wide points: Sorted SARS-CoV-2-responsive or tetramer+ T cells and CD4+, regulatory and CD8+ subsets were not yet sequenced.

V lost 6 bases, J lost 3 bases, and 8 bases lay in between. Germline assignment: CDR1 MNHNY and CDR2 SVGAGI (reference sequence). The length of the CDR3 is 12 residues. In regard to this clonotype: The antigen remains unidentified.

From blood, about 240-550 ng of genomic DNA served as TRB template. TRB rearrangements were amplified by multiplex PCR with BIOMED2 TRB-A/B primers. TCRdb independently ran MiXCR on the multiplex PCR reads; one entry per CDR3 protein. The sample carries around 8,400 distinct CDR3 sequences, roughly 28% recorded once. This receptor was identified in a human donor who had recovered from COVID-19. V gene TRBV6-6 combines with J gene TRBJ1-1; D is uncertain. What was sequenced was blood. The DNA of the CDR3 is TGTGCCAGCAGGCGACTAGACACTGAAGCTTTCTTT. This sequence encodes CASRRLDTEAFF.